Detailed here is one TCR beta chain. This sample was included in a study of blood T cell repertoires in COVID-19. CDR1 and CDR2 from the germline V gene are MDHEN and SYDVKM. This CDR3 spans 15 amino acids. J was trimmed by 7 bases and V by 10 bases; bases with no gene match: 17. Original processing notes: Reference gene primers were amplified, and this amplification served to estimate nucleated cell counts. Here immunoSEQ multiplex PCR was the method, and the copy in TCRdb shows in-frame clones only, minus some. V and J calls and clone size are those listed in that table; D and trimming were worked out from the DNA. The sample consists of 300,000 to 400,000 clones, around 91% of them appearing once.

V and J are TRBV28 and TRBJ2-7, with 9 bases identical to TRBD2. Material: PBMCs or T cells enriched from blood (not recorded which). The clonotype originates from a man younger than 35 who had recovered from COVID-19. DNA of the CDR3: TGTGCCATCAAAGGGCCCGCTAGCGGGAAGTTTGAGCAGTACTTC. Translation: CAIKGPASGKFEQYF.